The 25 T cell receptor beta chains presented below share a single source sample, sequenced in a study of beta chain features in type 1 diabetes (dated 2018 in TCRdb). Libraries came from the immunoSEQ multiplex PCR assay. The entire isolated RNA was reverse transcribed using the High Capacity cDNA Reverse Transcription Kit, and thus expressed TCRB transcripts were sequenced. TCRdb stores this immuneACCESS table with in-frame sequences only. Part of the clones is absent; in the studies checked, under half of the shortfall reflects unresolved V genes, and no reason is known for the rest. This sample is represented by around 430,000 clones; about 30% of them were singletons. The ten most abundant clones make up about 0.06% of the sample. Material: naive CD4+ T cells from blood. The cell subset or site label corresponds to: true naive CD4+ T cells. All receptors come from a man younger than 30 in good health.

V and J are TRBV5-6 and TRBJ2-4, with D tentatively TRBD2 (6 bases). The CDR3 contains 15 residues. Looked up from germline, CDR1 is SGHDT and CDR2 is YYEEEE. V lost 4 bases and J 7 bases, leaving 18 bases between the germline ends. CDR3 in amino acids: CASSHAIAGGNIQYF. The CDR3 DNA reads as TGTGCCAGCAGCCATGCAATAGCTGGGGGGAACATTCAGTACTTC.

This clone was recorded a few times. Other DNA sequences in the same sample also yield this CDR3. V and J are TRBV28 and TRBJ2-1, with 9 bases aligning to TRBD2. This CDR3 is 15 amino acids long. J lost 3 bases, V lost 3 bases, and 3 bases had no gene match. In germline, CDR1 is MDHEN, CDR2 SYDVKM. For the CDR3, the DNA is TGTGCCAGCAGTTTTGCTAGCGGGGTCTACAATGAGCAGTTCTTC. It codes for CASSFASGVYNEQFF. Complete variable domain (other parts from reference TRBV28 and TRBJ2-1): DVKVTQSSRYLVKRTGEKVFLECVQDMDHENMFWYRQDPGLGLRLIYFSYDVKMKEKGDIPEGYSVSREKKERFSLILESASTNQTSMYLCASSFASGVYNEQFFGPGTRLTVL.

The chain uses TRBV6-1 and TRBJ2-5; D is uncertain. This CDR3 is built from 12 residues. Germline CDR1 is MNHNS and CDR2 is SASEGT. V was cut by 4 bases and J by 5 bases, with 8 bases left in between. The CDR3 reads CASSGVGETQYF. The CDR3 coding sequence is TGTGCCAGCAGTGGGGTTGGGGAGACCCAGTACTTC.

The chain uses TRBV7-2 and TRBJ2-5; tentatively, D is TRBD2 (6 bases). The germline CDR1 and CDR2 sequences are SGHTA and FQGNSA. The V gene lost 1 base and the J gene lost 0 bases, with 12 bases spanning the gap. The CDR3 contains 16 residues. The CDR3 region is CASSLGRGGDQETQYF. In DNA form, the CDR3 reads TGTGCCAGCAGCTTAGGACGAGGAGGGGACCAAGAGACCCAGTACTTC.

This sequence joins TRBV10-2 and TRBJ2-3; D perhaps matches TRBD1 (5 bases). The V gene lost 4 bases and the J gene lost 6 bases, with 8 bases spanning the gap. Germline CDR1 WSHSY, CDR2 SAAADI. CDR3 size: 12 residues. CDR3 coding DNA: TGCGCCAGCAGTGCGTCAGGGGATACGCAGTATTTT. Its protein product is CASSASGDTQYF.

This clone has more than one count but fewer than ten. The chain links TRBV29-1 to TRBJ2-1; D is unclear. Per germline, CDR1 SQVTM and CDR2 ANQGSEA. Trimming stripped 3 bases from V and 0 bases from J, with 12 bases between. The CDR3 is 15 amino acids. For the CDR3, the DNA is TGCAGCGTTGACTCAGGTTACAGCTCCTACAATGAGCAGTTCTTC. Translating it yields CSVDSGYSSYNEQFF.

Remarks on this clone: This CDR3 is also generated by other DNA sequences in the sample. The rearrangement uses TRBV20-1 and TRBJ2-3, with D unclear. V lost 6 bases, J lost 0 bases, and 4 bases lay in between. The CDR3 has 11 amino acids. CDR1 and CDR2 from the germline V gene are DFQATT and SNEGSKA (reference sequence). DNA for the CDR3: TGCAGTGCGAGTAGCACAGATACGCAGTATTTT. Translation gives CSASSTDTQYF.

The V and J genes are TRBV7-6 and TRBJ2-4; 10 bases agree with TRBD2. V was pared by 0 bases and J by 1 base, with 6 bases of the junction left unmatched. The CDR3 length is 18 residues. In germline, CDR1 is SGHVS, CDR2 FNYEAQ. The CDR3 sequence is CASSLARLAGVAKNIQYF. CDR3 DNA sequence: TGTGCCAGCAGCTTAGCTCGGCTAGCGGGAGTGGCCAAAAACATTCAGTACTTC.

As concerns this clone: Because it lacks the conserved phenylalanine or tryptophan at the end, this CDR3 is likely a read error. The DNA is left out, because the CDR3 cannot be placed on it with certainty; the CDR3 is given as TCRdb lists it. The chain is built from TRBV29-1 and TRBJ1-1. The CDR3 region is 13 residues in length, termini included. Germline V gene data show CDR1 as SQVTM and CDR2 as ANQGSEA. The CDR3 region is CSVGTPGARTLRL.

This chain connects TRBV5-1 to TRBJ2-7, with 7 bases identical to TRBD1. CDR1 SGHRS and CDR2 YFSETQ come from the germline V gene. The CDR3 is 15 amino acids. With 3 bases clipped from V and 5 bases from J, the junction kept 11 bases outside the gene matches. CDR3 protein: CASSSSWDSSHEQYF. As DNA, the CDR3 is TGCGCCAGCAGCTCGAGCTGGGACAGCAGCCACGAGCAGTACTTC.

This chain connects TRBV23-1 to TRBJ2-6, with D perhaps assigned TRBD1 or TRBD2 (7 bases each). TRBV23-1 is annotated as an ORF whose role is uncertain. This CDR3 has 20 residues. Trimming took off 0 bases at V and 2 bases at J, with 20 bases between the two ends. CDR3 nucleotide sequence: TGCGCCAGCAGTCAATCTATCGAAGCAGGGGGAGGGCCTGGGGCCAACGTCCTGACTTTC. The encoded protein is CASSQSIEAGGGPGANVLTF.

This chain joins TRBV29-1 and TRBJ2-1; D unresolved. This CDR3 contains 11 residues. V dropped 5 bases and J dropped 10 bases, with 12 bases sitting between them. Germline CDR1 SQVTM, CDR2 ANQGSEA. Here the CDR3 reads CSVSLTGEQFF. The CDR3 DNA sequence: TGCAGCGTTTCTCTTACTGGGGAGCAGTTCTTC.

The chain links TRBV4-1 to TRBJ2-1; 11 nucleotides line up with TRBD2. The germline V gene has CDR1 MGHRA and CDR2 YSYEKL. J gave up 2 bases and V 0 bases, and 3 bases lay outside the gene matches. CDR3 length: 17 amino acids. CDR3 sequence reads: CASSQERLAGPYNEQFF. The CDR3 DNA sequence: TGCGCCAGCAGCCAAGAAAGACTAGCGGGACCCTACAATGAGCAGTTCTTC.

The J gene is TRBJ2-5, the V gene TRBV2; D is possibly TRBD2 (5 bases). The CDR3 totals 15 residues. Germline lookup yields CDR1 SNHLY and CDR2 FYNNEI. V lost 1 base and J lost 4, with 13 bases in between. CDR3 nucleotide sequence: TGTGCCAGCAGTGAAGAAGAGGGTTGGCGAGAGACCCAGTACTTC. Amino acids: CASSEEEGWRETQYF.

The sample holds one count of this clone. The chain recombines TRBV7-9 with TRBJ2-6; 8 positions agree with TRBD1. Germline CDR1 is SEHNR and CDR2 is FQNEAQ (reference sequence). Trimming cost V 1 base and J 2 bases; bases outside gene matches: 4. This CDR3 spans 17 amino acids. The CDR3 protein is CASSLGTGFPGANVLTF. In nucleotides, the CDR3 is TGTGCCAGCAGCTTAGGGACAGGGTTTCCTGGGGCCAACGTCCTGACTTTC.

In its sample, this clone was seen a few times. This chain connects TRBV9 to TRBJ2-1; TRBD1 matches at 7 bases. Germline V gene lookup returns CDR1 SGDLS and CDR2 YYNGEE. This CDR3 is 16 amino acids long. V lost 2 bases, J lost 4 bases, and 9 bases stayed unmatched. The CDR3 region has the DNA TGTGCCAGCAGCGTCGGGCCCGGGACAGAATACAATGAGCAGTTCTTC. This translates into CASSVGPGTEYNEQFF.

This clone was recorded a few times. The CDR3 DNA reads as TGTGCCTGGACCCGCGGACCAGTCAATGAGCAGTTCTTC. Residues: CAWTRGPVNEQFF. The chain carries TRBV30 and TRBJ2-1, with D unclear. Germline CDR1 reads GTSNPN; CDR2 reads SVGIG (reference sequence). Trimming stripped 4 bases from V and 6 bases from J, with 13 bases between. CDR3 size: 13 residues.

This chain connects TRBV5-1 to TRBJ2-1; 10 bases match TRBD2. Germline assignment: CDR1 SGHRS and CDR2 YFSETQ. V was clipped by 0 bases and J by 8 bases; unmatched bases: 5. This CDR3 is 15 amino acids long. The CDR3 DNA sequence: TGCGCCAGCAGCTTGGTGGCTAGCGGGAGCTATGAGCAGTTCTTC. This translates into CASSLVASGSYEQFF.

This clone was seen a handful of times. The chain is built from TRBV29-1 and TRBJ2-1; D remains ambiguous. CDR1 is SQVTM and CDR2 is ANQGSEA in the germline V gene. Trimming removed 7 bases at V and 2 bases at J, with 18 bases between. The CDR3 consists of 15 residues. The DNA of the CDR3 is TGCAGCGCTCTGAAACTTGCCCGAGCCTACAATGAGCAGTTCTTC. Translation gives CSALKLARAYNEQFF.

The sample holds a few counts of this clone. For the CDR3, the DNA is TGTGCCAGGGGCGACGCCGGGAACACCGGGGAGCTGTTTTTT. It is translated as CARGDAGNTGELFF. The chain has TRBV7-2 and TRBJ2-2; D is ambiguous. Deletions cut 9 bases from V and 1 base from J, with 12 bases between. This CDR3 spans 14 amino acids. Germline V lookup: CDR1 SGHTA, CDR2 FQGNSA.

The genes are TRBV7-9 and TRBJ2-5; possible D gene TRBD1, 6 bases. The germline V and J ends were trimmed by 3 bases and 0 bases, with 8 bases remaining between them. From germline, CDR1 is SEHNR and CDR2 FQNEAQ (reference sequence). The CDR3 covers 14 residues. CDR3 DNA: TGTGCCAGCAGCTTTCGACAGGACCAAGAGACCCAGTACTTC. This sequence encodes CASSFRQDQETQYF.

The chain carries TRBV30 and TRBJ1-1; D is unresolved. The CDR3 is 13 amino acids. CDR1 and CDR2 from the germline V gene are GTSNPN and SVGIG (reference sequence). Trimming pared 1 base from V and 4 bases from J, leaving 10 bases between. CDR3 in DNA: TGTGCCTGGAGTGCGGGAACCCTCACTGAAGCTTTCTTT. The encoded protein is CAWSAGTLTEAFF.

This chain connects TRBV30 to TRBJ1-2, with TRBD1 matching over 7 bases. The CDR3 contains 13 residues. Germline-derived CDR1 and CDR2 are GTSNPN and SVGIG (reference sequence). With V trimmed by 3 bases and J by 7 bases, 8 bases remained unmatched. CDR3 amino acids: CAWRPQEGAGYTF. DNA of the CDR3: TGTGCCTGGAGACCCCAGGAGGGGGCTGGCTACACCTTC.

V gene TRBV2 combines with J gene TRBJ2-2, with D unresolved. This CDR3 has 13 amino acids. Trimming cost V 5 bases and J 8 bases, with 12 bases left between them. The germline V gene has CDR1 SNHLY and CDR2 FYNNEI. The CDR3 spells CASSYTPSGELFF. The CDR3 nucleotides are TGTGCCAGCAGTTATACCCCGTCGGGGGAGCTGTTTTTT.

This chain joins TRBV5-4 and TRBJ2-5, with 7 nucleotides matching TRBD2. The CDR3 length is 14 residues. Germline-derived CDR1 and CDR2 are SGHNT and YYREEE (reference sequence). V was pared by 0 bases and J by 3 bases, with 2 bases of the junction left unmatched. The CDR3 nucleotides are TGTGCCAGCAGCTTGGCGGCGGGAGAAGAGACCCAGTACTTC. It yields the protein CASSLAAGEETQYF.